The following is a T cell receptor beta chain sequence with its context. This sample is part of a study of radiation and T cells in renal cell carcinoma. Some clones are missing from TCRdb's copy, which holds only in-frame ones; the method was immunoSEQ multiplex PCR. The table has 140,000 to 150,000 clones, 86% seen once. Time point denoted: blood 4 weeks post-SBRT, at nephrectomy. Regarding treatment: 15 Gy SBRT to primary tumor, nephrectomy 4 weeks later. Nephrectomy followed 15 Gy stereotactic body radiation by 4 weeks. Serial blood draws occurred at baseline and 2 and 4 weeks post-SBRT. This CDR3 spans 14 amino acids. The ends lost 5 bases at V and 2 bases at J; junction bases unmatched: 4. The germline gives CDR1 SGHAT, CDR2 FQNNGV.

This TCR derives from a woman between 50 and 59 years old with renal cell carcinoma. Sample: blood, taken from a patient whose treatment included radiotherapy and nephrectomy. The V and J genes are TRBV11-2 and TRBJ2-7; 9 bases fit TRBD1. CDR3 sequence: CASSVGQGAYEQYF. As DNA, the CDR3 is TGTGCCAGCAGCGTGGGACAGGGCGCCTACGAGCAGTACTTC.